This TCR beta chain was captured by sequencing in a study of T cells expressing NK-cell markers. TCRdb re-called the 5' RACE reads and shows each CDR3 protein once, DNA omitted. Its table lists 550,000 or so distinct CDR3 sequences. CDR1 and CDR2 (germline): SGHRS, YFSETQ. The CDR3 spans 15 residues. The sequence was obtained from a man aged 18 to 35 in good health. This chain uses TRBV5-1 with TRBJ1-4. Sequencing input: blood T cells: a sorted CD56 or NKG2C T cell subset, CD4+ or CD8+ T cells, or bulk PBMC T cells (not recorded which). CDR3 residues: CASSLDGYPNEKLFF.